This T cell receptor beta chain was identified in a study of T cell responses to AZD1222 COVID-19 vaccine. Points from the study as a whole: Samples come after the peak T cell response, not at day 14.

Using immunoSEQ multiplex PCR, the repertoire was profiled, and TCRdb retains in-frame clones only, with some absent. The top ten hold approximately 5% of the sample, which has tens of thousands of clones, around 90% seen once. This CDR3 contains 16 residues. V gave up 1 base and J gave up 1 base; unmatched junction bases: 3. Germline-derived CDR1 and CDR2 are LNHNV and YYDKDF (reference sequence). Concerning this clone itself: Its antigen is undetermined.

The gene calls are TRBV15 and TRBJ1-2, with TRBD1 matching over 10 bases. The TCR originated in an adult in good health. This sample comprised peripheral blood, obtained on day 0 of AZD1222 vaccination. In DNA form, the CDR3 reads TGTGCCACCAGCAGAGCCGGGACAGGGGTTAACTATGGCTACACCTTC. It yields the protein CATSRAGTGVNYGYTF.